These 31 T cell receptor beta chains came from one sample sequenced in a study of spatial heterogeneity in lung cancer. In TCRdb, the 5' RACE reads were re-called with MiXCR into one record per CDR3 protein. The sample lists 40,000 to 50,000 distinct CDR3 sequences; 6.5% to 8% were seen once. Time point here: sample taken at primary tumor resection. Without sorting, whole RNA was sequenced from tumor, nontumor lung or frozen PBMC. Sample: PBMCs, taken at surgery. The source of these receptors is a female donor with early-stage non-small cell lung cancer.

This chain joins TRBV23-1 and TRBJ2-1; TRBD1 matches at 10 bases. TRBV23-1 is an ORF, and what it does is uncertain. CDR3 length: 15 residues. V shed 5 bases, J shed 5 bases, and the junction held 6 bases outside the gene matches. CDR3 in DNA: TGCGCCAGCAGTTCCGGGGGGACAGGGGACAATGAGCAGTTCTTC. It translates to CASSSGGTGDNEQFF.

This clonotype occurred a few times. The chain combines TRBV7-8 with TRBJ2-3; the match to TRBD2 covers 8 bases. From germline, CDR1 is SGHVS and CDR2 FQNEAQ. Germline trimming cut 5 bases from V and 1 base from J; bases unmatched to any gene: 8. The CDR3 covers 16 residues. The CDR3 reads CASSPSGGAGTDTQYF. The DNA of the CDR3 is TGTGCCAGCAGCCCCTCGGGGGGGGCTGGCACAGATACGCAGTATTTT.

The sample holds many counts of this clonotype. The chain combines TRBV5-4 with TRBJ2-5; maybe TRBD2 (6 bases). Looked up from germline, CDR1 is SGHNT and CDR2 is YYREEE (reference sequence). V was cut by 5 bases and J by 2 bases, with 16 bases left in between. CDR3 size: 15 residues. CDR3 loop: CASSLISREQETQYF. The CDR3 bases are TGTGCCAGCAGTTTGATTAGCCGGGAGCAAGAGACCCAGTACTTC.

V usage is TRBV3-1 and J usage is TRBJ2-7; the match to TRBD1 covers 8 bases. The CDR3 spans 14 residues. With 8 bases clipped from V and 1 base from J, the junction kept 7 bases outside the gene matches. The germline V gene encodes CDR1 LGHDT and CDR2 YNNKEL (reference sequence). The CDR3 coding sequence is TGTGCCAGCTCCACCGACAGGGGATCCTACGAGCAGTACTTC. Residues: CASSTDRGSYEQYF.

This sequence joins TRBV12-3 or TRBV12-4 and TRBJ1-2, with D perhaps matching TRBD1 (5 bases). CDR3 size: 13 residues. Trimming removed 2 bases from V and 7 bases from J, with 11 bases in between. The CDR3 here is CASSLRRQGGYTF. For the CDR3, the DNA is TGTGCCAGCAGTTTACGGAGGCAGGGTGGCTACACCTTC.

The chain combines TRBV5-6 with TRBJ2-1; D unresolved. Germline CDR1 and CDR2: SGHDT and YYEEEE. Trimming pared 4 bases from V and 0 bases from J, leaving 11 bases between. The CDR3 runs to 15 residues. The CDR3 DNA reads as TGTGCCAGCAGCCTGAAACAGTTCTCCTACAATGAGCAGTTCTTC. This translates into CASSLKQFSYNEQFF.

V and J are TRBV6-5 and TRBJ2-1; tentatively, D is TRBD1 (6 bases). V dropped 7 bases and J dropped 0 bases, with 19 bases sitting between them. CDR3 length: 17 amino acids. Germline V lookup: CDR1 MNHEY, CDR2 SVGAGI. CDR3 loop: CASTKYREWSSYNEQFF. For the CDR3, the DNA is TGTGCCAGCACGAAATACAGGGAATGGAGCTCCTACAATGAGCAGTTCTTC.

This clonotype was found a few times. This chain uses TRBV12-3 or TRBV12-4 with TRBJ2-2; 13 positions agree with TRBD2. This CDR3 region has 18 residues. V lost 5 bases and J lost 6; bases outside the gene matches: 12. The CDR3 DNA is TGTGCCAGCAGTGACGAAGGAGGACTAGCGGGGGTGGCCGGGGAGCTGTTTTTT. It is translated as CASSDEGGLAGVAGELFF.

This clonotype was observed a few times. This chain joins TRBV5-1 and TRBJ1-1; 8 positions agree with TRBD1. Germline loops: CDR1 SGHRS, CDR2 YFSETQ. J gave up 3 bases and V 3 bases, and 4 bases lay outside the gene matches. CDR3 length equals 14 residues. The CDR3, as DNA: TGCGCCAGCAGCTATAAGACAGGGGACACTGAAGCTTTCTTT. This encodes CASSYKTGDTEAFF. The full variable domain, completed using reference TRBV5-1 and TRBJ1-1, is KAGVTQTPRYLIKTRGQQVTLSCSPISGHRSVSWYQQTPGQGLQFLFEYFSETQRNKGNFPGRFSGRQFSNSRSEMNVSTLELGDSALYLCASSYKTGDTEAFFGQGTRLTVV.

This clonotype has at least ten counts. The rearrangement uses TRBV7-2 and TRBJ1-1, with 7 nucleotides matching TRBD1. This CDR3 is 15 amino acids long. CDR1 SGHTA and CDR2 FQGNSA come from the germline V gene. The J segment lost 3 bases and the V segment lost 5 bases, leaving 9 bases of the junction unmatched. The CDR3 DNA sequence: TGTGCCAGCAGCCCCCAGACAGGGAGGTACACTGAAGCTTTCTTT. This translates into CASSPQTGRYTEAFF.

This rearrangement joins TRBV20-1 to TRBJ2-4; D remains ambiguous. Trimming cost V 1 base and J 0 bases, with 4 bases left between them. Germline values: CDR1 DFQATT, CDR2 SNEGSKA (reference sequence). CDR3 length: 13 residues. CDR3 nucleotide sequence: TGCAGTGCTAGAGGGGTAGCCAAAAACATTCAGTACTTC. This translates into CSARGVAKNIQYF.

This clonotype was seen ten or more times. The rearrangement uses TRBV4-1 and TRBJ1-4; D perhaps matches TRBD1 (5 bases). Germline loops: CDR1 MGHRA, CDR2 YSYEKL. The CDR3 sequence is 16 residues long. The V gene lost 0 bases and the J gene lost 6 bases, with 14 bases spanning the gap. This chain's CDR3 is CASSQDFRAVDEKLFF. The CDR3 coding sequence is TGCGCCAGCAGCCAAGATTTCAGGGCGGTTGATGAAAAACTGTTTTTT.

This clonotype has only a few counts. The rearrangement uses TRBV7-8 and TRBJ2-7; 9 bases line up with TRBD1. The CDR3 totals 15 residues. Germline lookup yields CDR1 SGHVS and CDR2 FQNEAQ. V shed 5 bases, J shed 4 bases, and the junction held 9 bases outside the gene matches. The CDR3 protein is CASSPDRGYTYEQYF. Here the CDR3 DNA reads TGTGCCAGCAGCCCCGACAGGGGGTATACGTACGAGCAGTACTTC.

This clonotype was seen ten or more times. This chain links TRBV6-2 or TRBV6-3 with TRBJ1-1; weak D call: TRBD1 (5 bases). The germline gives CDR1 MNHEY, CDR2 SVGEGT. The CDR3 has 15 amino acids. V lost 7 bases, J lost 3 bases, and 18 bases lay in between. The CDR3 DNA reads TGTGCCAGCAATAAAATCACAGGTTTTTACACTGAAGCTTTCTTT. It codes for CASNKITGFYTEAFF.

There are many counts of this clonotype. The chain recombines TRBV12-3 or TRBV12-4 with TRBJ2-3; the D is unclear. The CDR3 sequence is 11 residues long. V was pared by 5 bases and J by 12 bases, with 12 bases between. The CDR3 protein is CASSLDPNQYF. The CDR3 nucleotides read TGTGCCAGCAGTCTCGACCCCAACCAGTATTTT.

This clonotype was counted many times. The chain joins TRBV20-1 to TRBJ2-7; TRBD2 is a possible D gene (5 bases). The V gene's germline CDR1 is DFQATT and CDR2 SNEGSKA (reference sequence). V gave up 8 bases and J gave up 0 bases, with 14 bases separating them. The CDR3 has 13 residues. The CDR3, as DNA: TGCAGTTATCCAAGCGGAAACTCCTACGAGCAGTACTTC. Its protein is CSYPSGNSYEQYF.

This clonotype was detected ten times or more. The chain has TRBV6-2 or TRBV6-3 and TRBJ1-5; D gene uncertain. The germline gives CDR1 MNHEY, CDR2 SVGEGT. Trimming left V 6 bases short and J 7 bases short, with 13 bases between. The length of the CDR3 is 13 residues. The CDR3 loop reads CASSETKIQPQHF. CDR3 in DNA: TGTGCCAGCAGCGAGACCAAAATACAGCCCCAGCATTTT.

J is TRBJ2-1 and V is TRBV15, with D tentatively TRBD1 (6 bases). V gave up 4 bases and J gave up 11 bases, with 15 bases separating them. CDR1 LNHNV and CDR2 YYDKDF come from the germline V gene (reference sequence). This CDR3 is built from 13 residues. The CDR3 protein is CATSTPNRVQQFF. The CDR3 DNA reads TGTGCCACCAGCACCCCCAACAGGGTTCAGCAGTTCTTC.

This clonotype turned up a few times. The chain recombines TRBV7-2 with TRBJ1-6, with D unresolved. Trimming removed 4 bases at V and 9 bases at J, with 19 bases between. This CDR3 has 16 amino acids. Germline V gene lookup returns CDR1 SGHTA and CDR2 FQGNSA. The CDR3 loop reads CASSSAQPLGPSPLHF. The DNA of the CDR3 is TGTGCCAGCAGCTCCGCCCAGCCCCTCGGGCCTTCACCCCTCCACTTT.

The chain has TRBV20-1 and TRBJ2-1; 7 bases match TRBD2. The CDR3 is 16 residues long. The J segment lost 2 bases and the V segment lost 3 bases, leaving 10 bases of the junction unmatched. Germline V gene lookup returns CDR1 DFQATT and CDR2 SNEGSKA (reference sequence). The CDR3 bases are TGCAGTGCTAGTCGGGGCGGGGGATTACCCTACAATGAGCAGTTCTTC. Protein sequence: CSASRGGGLPYNEQFF.

This clonotype occurred a few times. This chain links TRBV5-1 with TRBJ2-3; 8 bases agree with TRBD2. V was clipped by 5 bases and J by 2 bases; unmatched bases: 7. Germline V gene data show CDR1 as SGHRS and CDR2 as YFSETQ. This CDR3 has 15 amino acids. This CDR3 is CASRGTSGLTDTQYF. The CDR3 DNA is TGCGCCAGCAGGGGCACTAGCGGTCTCACAGATACGCAGTATTTT.

This clonotype showed up many times. The V gene is TRBV20-1, the J gene TRBJ2-2; D is possibly TRBD2 (7 bases). CDR1 and CDR2 (germline): DFQATT, SNEGSKA (reference sequence). Trimming removed 1 base from V and 4 bases from J, with 19 bases in between. This CDR3 spans 17 amino acids. CDR3 sequence: CSARALGRGGLTGELFF. In nucleotides, the CDR3 is TGCAGTGCTAGAGCACTGGGTCGCGGGGGCCTCACCGGGGAGCTGTTTTTT.

This clonotype was counted many times. The CDR3 nucleotides read TGTGCCAGCAGTTTAAAAACTCTTCTCGGTTCACCCCTCCACTTT. Translated, it gives CASSLKTLLGSPLHF. The chain combines TRBV6-5 with TRBJ1-6; D unclear. Germline assignment: CDR1 MNHEY and CDR2 SVGAGI. The CDR3 is made up of 15 amino acids. V was cut by 4 bases and J by 9 bases, with 16 bases left in between.

This chain links TRBV4-3 with TRBJ2-7; 9 bases are shared with TRBD1. V lost 0 bases to trimming and J lost 4 bases; unmatched junction nucleotides: 4. Germline V gene lookup returns CDR1 LGHNA and CDR2 YSLEER. This CDR3 contains 15 residues. The CDR3 spells CASSQEAQGAYEQYF. CDR3 DNA sequence: TGCGCCAGCAGCCAAGAAGCACAGGGGGCTTACGAGCAGTACTTC.

This clonotype was observed many times. The genes are TRBV7-2 and TRBJ2-5; D gene unclear. Germline loops: CDR1 SGHTA, CDR2 FQGNSA. The CDR3 runs 14 residues. Trimming removed 5 bases from V and 9 bases from J, with 19 bases in between. This CDR3 reads CASSRITLSGAQYF. The DNA for the CDR3 is TGTGCCAGCAGCCGGATTACACTTTCGGGCGCCCAGTACTTC.

This clonotype was detected only a few times. The chain uses TRBV9 and TRBJ2-2, with 8 nucleotides matching TRBD2. CDR1 and CDR2 from the germline V gene are SGDLS and YYNGEE. V lost 4 bases and J lost 5; bases outside the gene matches: 16. This CDR3 is 18 amino acids long. The CDR3 protein is CASSSWGAGAPGTGELFF. For the CDR3, the DNA is TGTGCCAGCAGCAGCTGGGGAGCGGGGGCGCCCGGTACCGGGGAGCTGTTTTTT.

This clonotype was detected many times. This chain connects TRBV6-2 or TRBV6-3 to TRBJ1-1; no clear D gene. The germline gives CDR1 MNHEY, CDR2 SVGEGT. V was cut by 5 bases and J by 1 base, with 8 bases left in between. The CDR3 sequence is 13 residues long. The DNA of the CDR3 is TGTGCCAGCAGTAGGGCACAGAACACTGAAGCTTTCTTT. It specifies CASSRAQNTEAFF.

The chain couples TRBV20-1 to TRBJ1-1; TRBD1 matches at 9 bases. CDR3 length equals 15 residues. Trimming cost V 4 bases and J 1 base; bases outside gene matches: 7. Per the germline V gene, CDR1 is DFQATT and CDR2 is SNEGSKA (reference sequence). The CDR3 bases are TGCAGTGCTAAACCGGGACAGGGATCGAACACTGAAGCTTTCTTT. It yields the protein CSAKPGQGSNTEAFF.

This clonotype was picked up a small number of times. The rearrangement links TRBV20-1 to TRBJ1-2; a possible D gene is TRBD1 (5 bases). The ends were cut back, 3 bases at V and 3 bases at J, with 17 bases in the middle. CDR1 is DFQATT and CDR2 is SNEGSKA in the germline V gene (reference sequence). CDR3 size: 15 residues. CDR3 coding DNA: TGCAGTGCTAGTCTGAGAGAGGGGATAGACTATGGCTACACCTTC. Protein sequence: CSASLREGIDYGYTF.

Turning to this clonotype: It may be a read error: a sequence one base away is much more abundant. J is TRBJ2-3 and V is TRBV6-1; D is possibly TRBD1 or TRBD2 (5 bases each). The CDR3 extends over 13 amino acids. The germline V gene encodes CDR1 MNHNS and CDR2 SASEGT. The V end was cut by 7 bases, the J end by 11 bases, with 19 bases between. In nucleotides, the CDR3 is TGTGCCAGCATGGGGGACCCGGGGTATATGCAGTATTTT. Protein product: CASMGDPGYMQYF.

The gene calls are TRBV14 and TRBJ2-3; no definite D call. Germline CDR1 SGHDN, CDR2 FVKESK. This CDR3 has 13 residues. Trimming pared 3 bases from V and 1 base from J, leaving 5 bases between. The CDR3 DNA is TGTGCCAGCAGCCACCGGGGCACAGATACGCAGTATTTT. It yields the protein CASSHRGTDTQYF.